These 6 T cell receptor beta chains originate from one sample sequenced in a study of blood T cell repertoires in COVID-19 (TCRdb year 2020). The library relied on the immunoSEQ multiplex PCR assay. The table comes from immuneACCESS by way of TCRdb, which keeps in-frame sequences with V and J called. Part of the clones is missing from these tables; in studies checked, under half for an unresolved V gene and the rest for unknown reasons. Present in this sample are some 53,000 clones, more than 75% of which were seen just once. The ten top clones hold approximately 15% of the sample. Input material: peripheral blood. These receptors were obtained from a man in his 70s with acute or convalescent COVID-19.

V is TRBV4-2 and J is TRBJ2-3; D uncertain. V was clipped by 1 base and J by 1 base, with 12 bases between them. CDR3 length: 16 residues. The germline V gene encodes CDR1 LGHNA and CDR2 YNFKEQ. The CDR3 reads CASSQAPGYGTDTQYF. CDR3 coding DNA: TGTGCCAGCAGCCAAGCCCCCGGGTATGGCACAGATACGCAGTATTTT.

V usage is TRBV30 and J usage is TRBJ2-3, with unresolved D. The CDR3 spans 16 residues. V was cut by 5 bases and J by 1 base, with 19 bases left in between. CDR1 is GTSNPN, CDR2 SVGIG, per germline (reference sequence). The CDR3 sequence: CAWSRPEASGTDTQYF. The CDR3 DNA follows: TGTGCCTGGTCTCGACCGGAAGCGAGTGGCACAGATACGCAGTATTTT.

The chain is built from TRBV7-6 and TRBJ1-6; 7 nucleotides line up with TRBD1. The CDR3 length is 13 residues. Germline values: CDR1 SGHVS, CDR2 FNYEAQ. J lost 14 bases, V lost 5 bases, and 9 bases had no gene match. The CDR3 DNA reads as TGTGCCAGCAGCCCTTTCGACAGGGCTGCCCTCCACTTT. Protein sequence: CASSPFDRAALHF.

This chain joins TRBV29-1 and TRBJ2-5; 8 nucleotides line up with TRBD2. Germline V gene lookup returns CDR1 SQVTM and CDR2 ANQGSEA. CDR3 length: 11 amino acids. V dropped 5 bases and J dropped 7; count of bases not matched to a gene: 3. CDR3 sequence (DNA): TGCAGCGTTCGGGGGGGGGTGACCCAGTACTTC. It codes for CSVRGGVTQYF.

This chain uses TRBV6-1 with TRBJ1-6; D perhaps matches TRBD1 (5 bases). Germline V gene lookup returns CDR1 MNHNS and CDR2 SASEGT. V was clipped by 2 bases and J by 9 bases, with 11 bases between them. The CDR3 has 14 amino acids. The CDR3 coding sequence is TGTGCCAGCAGTGAATATCGACAGACTTCACCCCTCCACTTT. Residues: CASSEYRQTSPLHF.

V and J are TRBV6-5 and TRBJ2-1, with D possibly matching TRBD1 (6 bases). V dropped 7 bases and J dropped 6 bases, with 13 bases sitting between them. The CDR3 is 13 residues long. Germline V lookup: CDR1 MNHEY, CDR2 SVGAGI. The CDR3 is CASIDQGSNEQFF. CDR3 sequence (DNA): TGTGCCAGCATCGACCAGGGGAGCAATGAGCAGTTCTTC.